This T cell receptor beta chain was identified in a study of blood T cell repertoires in COVID-19 (dated by TCRdb to the early 2020s). A note on the overall study: Samples from collaborators originated in the United States, Italy and Spain and spanned both the acute and convalescent phases of COVID-19. The dataset comprised deeply sampled blood TCRbeta repertoires from subjects exposed to, actively infected with, or recovered from COVID-19. Samples were obtained from the ongoing ImmuneRACE study (first 160 participants) and from 1,000 to 1,500 subjects provided by 6 global collaborators. Sample metadata almost always included a de-identified subject ID, COVID-19 status, age in years and sex. The repertoires were released in a freely available public database meant as a resource for research on the immune response to SARS-CoV-2. The material from the prospective study consisted of cDNA or gDNA derived from T cells, B-cell-depleted T cells, or PBMCs. Where HLA class I and class II types were available, the types were taken from metadata supplied by the sample provider, not from assay-based typing. Summary of the overall study and its limitations: How much clinical and demographic metadata was included differed by source and by participant, and the metadata was provided uncurated.

The CDR3 spans 12 residues, from the cysteine through the phenylalanine. CDR3 DNA is the only sequence kept; it has 36 bases, read in frame from the first base. Trimming at the junction amounts to 5 bases on V and 12 bases on J, and the germline ends lie 13 bases apart. Based on the germline V gene (reference sequence), the CDR1 and CDR2 sequences are LNHDA and SQIVND. TCRbeta CDR3 regions were amplified from genomic DNA by means of the immunoSEQ Assay, a bias-controlled multiplex PCR. In the source study's methods: The number of nucleated cells in each sample was estimated by amplification of reference gene primers within the assay. To quantify the absolute abundance of each unique TCRbeta CDR3 rearrangement, sequence reads were collapsed and filtered. For each sample, productive Simpson clonality was calculated as the square root of Simpson's diversity index across productive rearrangements. What TCRdb holds here is the immuneACCESS table cut down to in-frame rearrangements. Part of the clones is not present; checked against another copy, under half of the missing clones reflect an unresolved V gene, and the others are unexplained. The V and J calls and clone size come from that table; D and trimming were worked out from the DNA. For this sample there are around 100,000 clones; about nine tenths appear just once. The ten biggest clones cover about 2.2% of the sample.

Concerning this clone: Its target antigen remains unknown. The sample holds no much larger clone one base away, and base qualities are not on file.

The collaborating institutions used their own protocols to collect whole blood in K2EDTA tubes. For TCRbeta analysis, collaborators shipped samples in one of three forms: frozen whole blood, isolated PBMCs, or DNA extracted from either of those sample types. The clonotype was recovered from a man aged 50-59 years with active COVID-19. The source material was peripheral blood. The sequence is built from TRBV19 and TRBJ1-4, and TRBD1 may be the D gene, going by 5 matching bases. CDR3 loop: CASSPIGGELFF. The DNA is TGTGCCAGTAGTCCGATCGGGGGGGAACTGTTTTTT.